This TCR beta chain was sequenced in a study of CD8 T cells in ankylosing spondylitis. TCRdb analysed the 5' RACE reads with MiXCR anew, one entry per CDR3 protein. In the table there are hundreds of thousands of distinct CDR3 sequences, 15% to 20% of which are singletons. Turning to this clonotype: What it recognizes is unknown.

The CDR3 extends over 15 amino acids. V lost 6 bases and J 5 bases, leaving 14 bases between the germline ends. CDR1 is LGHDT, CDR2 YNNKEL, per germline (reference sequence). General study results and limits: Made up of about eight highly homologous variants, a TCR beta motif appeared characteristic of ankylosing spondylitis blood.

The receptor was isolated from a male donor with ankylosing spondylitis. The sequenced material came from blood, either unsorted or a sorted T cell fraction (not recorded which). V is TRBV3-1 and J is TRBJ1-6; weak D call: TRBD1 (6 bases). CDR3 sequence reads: CASRFSDRNNSPLHF. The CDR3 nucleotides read TGTGCCAGCAGGTTCTCAGACAGGAATAATTCACCCCTCCACTTT.